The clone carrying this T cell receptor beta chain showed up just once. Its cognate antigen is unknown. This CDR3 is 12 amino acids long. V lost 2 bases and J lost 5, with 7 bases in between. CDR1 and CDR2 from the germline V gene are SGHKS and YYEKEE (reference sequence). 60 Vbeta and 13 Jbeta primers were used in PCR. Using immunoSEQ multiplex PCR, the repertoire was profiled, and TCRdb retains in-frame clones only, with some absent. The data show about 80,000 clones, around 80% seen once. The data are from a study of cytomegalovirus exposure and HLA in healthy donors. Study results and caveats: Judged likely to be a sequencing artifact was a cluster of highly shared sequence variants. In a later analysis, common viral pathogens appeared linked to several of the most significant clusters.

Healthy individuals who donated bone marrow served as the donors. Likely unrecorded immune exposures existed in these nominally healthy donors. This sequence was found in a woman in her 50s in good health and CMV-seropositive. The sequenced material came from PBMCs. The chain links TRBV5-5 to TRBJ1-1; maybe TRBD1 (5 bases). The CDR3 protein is CASSLGVTEAFF. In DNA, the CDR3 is TGTGCCAGCAGCTTAGGGGTTACTGAAGCTTTCTTT.